This TCR beta chain was observed in a study of T cell responses to AZD1222 COVID-19 vaccine (dated by TCRdb to the early 2020s). In the study overall: TCR sequencing was performed for 230 to 250 trial participants, of whom 200 to 220 were given two doses of AZD1222 and approximately 25 were given two doses of MenACWY control vaccine. Trial participants were enrolled by age into subgroups of 18-55, 56-69 and 70-plus years, and around 150, 29 and 61 TCR-sequenced participants, respectively, were included in these subgroups. What the study reported, not specific to this receptor: CD4 TCRs associated with the vaccine covered the entire spike protein, and the dominant responses were in regions 160-218 and 743-854. The 56-69-year group was small, and its depth increase did not reach significance, likely because of low power. Epitopes outside the regions mutated in the B.1.351 and B.1.1.7 variants were reportedly recognized by nearly half of the unique spike-specific TCRs. After two AZD1222 doses, both the breadth and the depth of spike-specific TCRs were significantly higher than at day 0 and than in MenACWY recipients. Conclusions about previously exposed vaccinees are limited, since just a handful of AZD1222 recipients were seropositive for SARS-CoV-2 at baseline. Most participants were white British and females outnumbered males, and the authors suggested that clonal diversity may have been underestimated. Because no samples from the day 14 peak response were available, repertoires could be characterized only after the peak T cell response.

The CDR3 regions of human TCRbeta chains were subjected to immunosequencing. Processing in the source paper ran as follows. TCRs in the repertoires were compared against a reference library of SARS-CoV-2-specific TCRs that had been generated with the MIRA antigen-specificity platform. Breadth meant the fraction of unique TCRs that were SARS-CoV-2-associated, whereas depth meant the fraction of total T cells that were SARS-CoV-2-associated. Using the MIRA data, each spike-specific TCR was mapped to the spike region that the TCR reacts to and placed in a CD4 or CD8 class. Log10-transformed breadth and depth values were compared by one-way ANOVA with Sidak's multiple comparisons tests. TCRdb provides this immuneACCESS table in a form limited to in-frame rearrangements. Some clones are lacking; in checked studies, under half of them reflect an unresolved V gene, and why the rest are absent is not known. The D gene and trimming were derived from the DNA, and the V and J assignments and clone size from that table. This sample holds 100,000 to 120,000 clones; about 92% were observed only once. In total, the top ten clones hold approximately 3.1% of the sample.

Of note for this clone: This clone's antigen is unknown. One base away there is no much larger clone; base qualities are not given.

Explained via the paper, the time point label denotes: baseline before first vaccination. The treatment or condition label here, explained by the study, means: meningococcal conjugate vaccine given as trial control. Vaccinee samples were obtained from the UK trials COV001 and COV002, which included a single-blind randomized controlled phase 2/3 trial of AZD1222 (ChAdOx1 nCoV-19) in healthy adults. Trial participant PBMC samples were collected at day 0 and day 28 after the second dose for TCRbeta chain sequencing. The junction shows trimming of 8 bases on V and 4 bases on J, plus 17 bases between the germline ends. From the germline V gene, CDR1 is MNHEY and CDR2 is SVGAGI. The CDR3 contains 14 residues, cysteine and phenylalanine counted. Solely the CDR3 DNA is kept, with 42 bases framed from the first base.

This sample comprised peripheral blood, obtained on day 0 of MenACWY control vaccination. The receptor was isolated from an adult in good health. The rearranged chain carries TRBV6-5 and TRBJ1-2; the best D guess is TRBD1, with 5 bases matching. The CDR3 reads CASHRSPGGYGYTF. The nucleotides read TGTGCCAGCCACAGATCACCCGGGGGCTATGGCTACACCTTC.